A single sample gave rise to the 3 T cell receptor beta chains below, sequenced in a study of glioma-infiltrating T cells. Amplification of TCR alpha and beta CDR3 regions from RNA used iRepertoire nested multiplex PCR. Using its own MiXCR run on the multiplex PCR reads, TCRdb lists one record per CDR3 protein. The sample lists around 350,000 distinct CDR3 sequences; roughly two fifths were seen once. Sequenced sample: glioma tissue, nonneoplastic brain tissue, or PBMCs (not recorded which). These receptors were taken from a human donor with low-grade glioma or glioblastoma, undergoing nonglioma brain surgery, or in good health (not recorded which).

This clonotype was observed many times. The rearrangement uses TRBV27 and TRBJ2-1; 9 nucleotides line up with TRBD1. CDR1 is MNHEY and CDR2 is SMNVEV in the germline V gene (reference sequence). CDR3 size: 17 residues. V lost 7 bases to trimming and J lost 0 bases; unmatched junction nucleotides: 10. CDR3 amino acids: CASTPLTGGYSYNEQFF. The CDR3 coding sequence is TGTGCCAGCACCCCGTTGACAGGGGGGTACTCCTACAATGAGCAGTTCTTC.

This clonotype has just a few counts. The chain has TRBV5-1 and TRBJ2-1; TRBD1 matches 11 bases. The CDR3 has 16 residues. The junction had 7 bases not matched to a gene; V was cut back by 5 bases and J by 3 bases. Germline lookup yields CDR1 SGHRS and CDR2 YFSETQ. The CDR3 sequence is CASSPTGTGGYNEQFF. The DNA of the CDR3 is TGCGCCAGCAGTCCAACCGGGACAGGGGGCTACAATGAGCAGTTCTTC. The variable domain in full, with the rest retrieved from reference TRBV5-1 and TRBJ2-1, is KAGVTQTPRYLIKTRGQQVTLSCSPISGHRSVSWYQQTPGQGLQFLFEYFSETQRNKGNFPGRFSGRQFSNSRSEMNVSTLELGDSALYLCASSPTGTGGYNEQFFGPGTRLTVL.

The V and J genes are TRBV24-1 and TRBJ2-1; weak D call: TRBD1 (5 bases). With 3 bases removed from V and 0 bases from J, the gap between germline ends came to 8 bases. The CDR3 totals 15 residues. The V gene's germline CDR1 is KGHDR and CDR2 SFDVKD. CDR3 protein: CATSDDRSSYNEQFF. CDR3 sequence (DNA): TGTGCCACCAGTGATGACAGAAGCTCCTACAATGAGCAGTTCTTC.